The 7 T cell receptor beta chains given below trace back to one sample, sequenced in a study of CD8+ T cells in alopecia areata (dated by TCRdb to 2016 to 2018). Reading the label with the study, this specimen's time point is: less than five weeks on oral tofacitinib. The treatment or condition label here, explained by the study, means: oral pan-JAK inhibitor, 5-10 mg twice daily. Preparation of the library involved the immunoSEQ multiplex PCR assay. To provide template for TCR sequencing, every sample had RNA extracted and reverse transcribed into cDNA. The table was pulled from immuneACCESS by TCRdb, which kept in-frame rearrangements only. Such tables lose some clones; where checked, under half of the loss comes from unresolved V genes, and the rest has no known cause. For this sample there are over 200,000 clones; over 60% appear just once. Roughly 4.2% of the sample is in the top ten clones.

The specimen comprised CD4+ T cells sorted from blood, sampled at week 4, from a patient treated with tofacitinib. Receptor source: a human donor with alopecia areata.

This clone appeared a few times. The rearrangement joins TRBV5-1 to TRBJ2-7, with TRBD2 as a possible D gene (5 bases). Germline values: CDR1 SGHRS, CDR2 YFSETQ. This CDR3 has 13 residues. V lost 0 bases and J 7 bases, leaving 11 bases between the germline ends. CDR3 coding DNA: TGCGCCAGCAGCTTGGGCTCGTCGGGGGAGCAGTACTTC. Translating gives CASSLGSSGEQYF.

The chain uses TRBV30 and TRBJ1-1; the D gene is possibly TRBD1 (6 bases). CDR1 GTSNPN and CDR2 SVGIG come from the germline V gene (reference sequence). V was pared by 2 bases and J by 1 base, with 14 bases between. The CDR3 is 15 amino acids. As DNA, the CDR3 is TGTGCCTGGAGTCTTGACAGGCGCCGGAACACTGAAGCTTTCTTT. It is translated as CAWSLDRRRNTEAFF.

This clone turned up a few times. V and J are TRBV7-2 and TRBJ2-5; D possibly corresponds to TRBD1 (5 bases). The CDR3 has 14 residues. In germline, CDR1 is SGHTA, CDR2 FQGNSA. Trimming took off 5 bases at V and 5 bases at J, with 15 bases between the two ends. In nucleotides, the CDR3 is TGTGCCAGCAGCACGACGCAGGGAAGGGAGACCCAGTACTTC. Translation gives CASSTTQGRETQYF.

This clone was seen only once. The CDR3 protein is CAWSRGDEQYF. CDR3 bases: TGTGCCTGGTCGAGAGGGGACGAGCAGTACTTC. This sequence joins TRBV30 and TRBJ2-7; D possibly uses TRBD1 or TRBD2 (5 bases each). This CDR3 region has 11 residues. The V and J ends lost 5 bases and 5 bases respectively, with 10 bases between them. Germline CDR1 and CDR2: GTSNPN and SVGIG (reference sequence).

This clone was seen a handful of times. The genes are TRBV19 and TRBJ1-5; no reliable D call. CDR1 LNHDA and CDR2 SQIVND come from the germline V gene (reference sequence). The V gene lost 7 bases and the J gene lost 2 bases, with 9 bases spanning the gap. CDR3 length: 13 amino acids. The CDR3, as DNA: TGTGCCAGTAATGCGCAGGGCAATCAGCCCCAGCATTTT. Translated, it gives CASNAQGNQPQHF.

This clone has only a few counts. The rearrangement uses TRBV29-1 and TRBJ2-3; 8 bases are a match to TRBD2. Per the germline V gene, CDR1 is SQVTM and CDR2 is ANQGSEA. J gave up 3 bases and V 6 bases, and 5 bases lay outside the gene matches. This CDR3 has 13 amino acids. The CDR3 DNA reads as TGCAGCGTACACGGGGGGGCGACAGATACGCAGTATTTT. Translation: CSVHGGATDTQYF.

V is TRBV7-9 and J is TRBJ2-3; D is ambiguous. V was trimmed by 0 bases and J by 4 bases, leaving 2 bases between them. The CDR3 is made up of 12 amino acids. Germline CDR1 SEHNR, CDR2 FQNEAQ (reference sequence). DNA for the CDR3: TGTGCCAGCAGCTTAGCGCCAGATACGCAGTATTTT. It specifies CASSLAPDTQYF. Complete variable domain (other parts from reference TRBV7-9 and TRBJ2-3): DTGVSQNPRHKITKRGQNVTFRCDPISEHNRLYWYRQTLGQGPEFLTYFQNEAQLEKSRLLSDRFSAERPKGSFSTLEIQRTEQGDSAMYLCASSLAPDTQYFGPGTRLTVL.